This TCR beta chain emerged from a study of OX40 agonist ivuxolimab in advanced cancers. About the study: Eligibility rules accepted prior anti-PD-1, anti-PD-L1 or anti-CTLA-4 therapy, and approximately 40% had some. In three patients, partial responses were observed, one with hepatocellular carcinoma and two with cutaneous melanoma.

Measured with immunoSEQ multiplex PCR; TCRdb has only the in-frame clones, and not every one. The table lists about 68,000 clones, roughly 84% of them singletons. The CDR3 is 14 residues long. CDR1 is LNHDA, CDR2 SQIVND, per germline (reference sequence). V lost 8 bases and J 1 base, leaving 11 bases between the germline ends. Anyone with autoimmune disease history or systemic immunosuppression was excluded. This clonotype was sampled from an adult with an advanced solid tumor such as melanoma, head and neck, liver or kidney cancer. Specimen: CD4+ or CD8+ T cells sorted from blood, collected in a trial of the OX40 agonist ivuxolimab. The chain joins TRBV19 to TRBJ2-2; D perhaps matches TRBD2 (6 bases). CDR3 sequence: CASGNSGNTGELFF. The CDR3 nucleotides are TGTGCCAGTGGGAATAGCGGGAACACCGGGGAGCTGTTTTTT.